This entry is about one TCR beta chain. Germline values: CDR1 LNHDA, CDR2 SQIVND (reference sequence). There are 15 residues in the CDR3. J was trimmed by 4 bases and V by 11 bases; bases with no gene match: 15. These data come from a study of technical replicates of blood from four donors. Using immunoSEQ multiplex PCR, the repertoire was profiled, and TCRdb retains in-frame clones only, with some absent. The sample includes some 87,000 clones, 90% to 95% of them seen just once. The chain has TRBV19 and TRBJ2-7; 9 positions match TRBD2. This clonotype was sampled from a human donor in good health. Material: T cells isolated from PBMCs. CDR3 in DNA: TGTGCCGCCAGTTCTGGCCTAGCGGGACCTTACGAGCAGTACTTC. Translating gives CAASSGLAGPYEQYF.